The 17 T cell receptor beta chains given below trace back to one sample, sequenced in a study of blood T cell repertoires in COVID-19. Repertoires were generated with immunoSEQ multiplex PCR, while TCRdb's copy carries only in-frame clones and drops some. Of 270,000 or so clones listed, roughly 85% were seen once; the top ten hold about 3%. Sample: peripheral blood. Receptor source: a woman aged 18-29 years with acute or convalescent COVID-19.

V gene TRBV6-2 or TRBV6-3 combines with J gene TRBJ1-2; D ambiguous. The CDR3 has 14 residues. Trimming pared 6 bases from V and 0 bases from J, leaving 11 bases between. Germline-derived CDR1 and CDR2 are MNHEY and SVGEGT. The DNA of the CDR3 is TGTGCCAGCAGCAGACATGCCACTAACTATGGCTACACCTTC. Translation: CASSRHATNYGYTF.

The chain is built from TRBV28 and TRBJ2-1, with a weak D call TRBD2 (6 bases). CDR3 length: 15 amino acids. The germline V gene has CDR1 MDHEN and CDR2 SYDVKM. V lost 6 bases and J lost 7, with 19 bases in between. The CDR3 region has the DNA TGTGCCAGCAGCCTTACGGCGGGATATCTGAATGAGCAGTTCTTC. This encodes CASSLTAGYLNEQFF.

J is TRBJ2-7 and V is TRBV2, with D uncertain. Trimming took off 6 bases at V and 3 bases at J, with 12 bases between the two ends. The germline gives CDR1 SNHLY, CDR2 FYNNEI. The CDR3 contains 13 residues. The CDR3 sequence: CASRFRFGYEQYF. The DNA for the CDR3 is TGTGCCAGCAGATTTAGATTCGGCTACGAGCAGTACTTC.

The rearrangement links TRBV18 to TRBJ2-1; 11 positions agree with TRBD2. From germline, CDR1 is KGHSH and CDR2 LQKENI. The CDR3 contains 18 residues. The J segment lost 8 bases and the V segment lost 3 bases, leaving 15 bases of the junction unmatched. CDR3 region: CASSPFPQLAGVTHEQFF. CDR3 in DNA: TGTGCCAGCTCACCGTTCCCCCAACTAGCGGGAGTGACCCATGAGCAGTTCTTC.

CDR3 in DNA: TGTGCCAGCAGCCTCTTTAGCCTAGCGGGCAATGAGCAGTTCTTC. Translation gives CASSLFSLAGNEQFF. V and J are TRBV6-6 and TRBJ2-1; 8 nucleotides align to TRBD2. Germline values: CDR1 MNHNY, CDR2 SVGAGI (reference sequence). This CDR3 is built from 15 residues. The V segment lost 6 bases and the J segment 6 bases; nucleotides outside the gene matches: 10.

The rearrangement joins TRBV27 to TRBJ1-2, with 7 positions matching TRBD1. V lost 6 bases to trimming and J lost 7 bases; unmatched junction nucleotides: 11. CDR1 and CDR2 from the germline V gene are MNHEY and SMNVEV (reference sequence). This CDR3 comprises 14 residues. The CDR3 loop reads CASRVTGARGGYTF. CDR3 nucleotides: TGTGCCAGCAGAGTCACAGGGGCTCGGGGTGGCTACACCTTC.

J is TRBJ2-7 and V is TRBV20-1; maybe TRBD1 (6 bases). Germline V gives CDR1 DFQATT, CDR2 SNEGSKA (reference sequence). This CDR3 has 15 residues. The ends were cut back, 3 bases at V and 0 bases at J, with 15 bases in the middle. The CDR3: CSASDGGRSSYEQYF. The CDR3 coding sequence is TGCAGTGCTAGTGATGGGGGCAGGAGCTCCTACGAGCAGTACTTC.

The gene calls are TRBV6-4 and TRBJ1-5, with D perhaps matching TRBD1 (5 bases). This CDR3 has 15 amino acids. Germline CDR1 MRHNA, CDR2 SNTAGT. V dropped 6 bases and J dropped 0 bases, with 12 bases sitting between them. CDR3 DNA: TGTGCCAGCAGGTTGGAGGGGTCTAGCAATCAGCCCCAGCATTTT. Translation: CASRLEGSSNQPQHF.

The chain has TRBV2 and TRBJ2-7; the match to TRBD1 covers 9 bases. The CDR3 is 14 amino acids. V gave up 10 bases and J gave up 5 bases; unmatched junction bases: 12. Germline assignment: CDR1 SNHLY and CDR2 FYNNEI. The CDR3 coding sequence is TGTGCCATGACTGACCGACAGGGGGTCCACGAGCAGTACTTC. Encoded protein: CAMTDRQGVHEQYF. The variable domain in full, with the rest retrieved from reference TRBV2 and TRBJ2-7, is EPEVTQTPSHQVTQMGQEVILRCVPISNHLYFYWYRQILGQKVEFLVSFYNNEISEKSEIFDDQFSVERPDGSNFTLKIRSTKLEDSAMYFCAMTDRQGVHEQYFGPGTRLTVT.

This chain joins TRBV7-2 and TRBJ1-2; D remains ambiguous. This CDR3 is built from 14 residues. Per the germline V gene, CDR1 is SGHTA and CDR2 is FQGNSA. The V and J ends lost 3 bases and 7 bases respectively, with 15 bases between them. The DNA of the CDR3 is TGTGCCAGCAGCTTGGGTGGGAGGACCCGTGGCTACACCTTC. It translates to CASSLGGRTRGYTF. Full variable domain (rest looked up from reference TRBV7-2 and TRBJ1-2): GAGVSQSPSNKVTEKGKDVELRCDPISGHTALYWYRQSLGQGLEFLIYFQGNSAPDKSGLPSDRFSAERTGGSVSTLTIQRTQQEDSAVYLCASSLGGRTRGYTFGSGTRLTVV.

This clone has a handful of counts. This chain links TRBV6-1 with TRBJ1-5; D uncertain. The CDR3 has 14 residues. Germline loops: CDR1 MNHNS, CDR2 SASEGT. The V end was cut by 2 bases, the J end by 6 bases, with 11 bases between. CDR3 residues: CASSENAEGQPQHF. The CDR3 nucleotides read TGTGCCAGCAGTGAAAATGCGGAGGGTCAGCCCCAGCATTTT.

The chain carries TRBV30 and TRBJ2-3; 12 bases fit TRBD2. Germline CDR1 GTSNPN, CDR2 SVGIG (reference sequence). V dropped 0 bases and J dropped 2; count of bases not matched to a gene: 9. The CDR3 covers 18 residues. The CDR3 DNA follows: TGTGCCTGGAGTGTTCGTCTAGCGGGAGGGTCCTACACAGATACGCAGTATTTT. Translating gives CAWSVRLAGGSYTDTQYF.

The chain links TRBV28 to TRBJ2-7; 8 bases align to TRBD1. This CDR3 contains 13 residues. J was trimmed by 12 bases and V by 6 bases; bases with no gene match: 13. Germline V lookup: CDR1 MDHEN, CDR2 SYDVKM. The CDR3 nucleotides read TGTGCCAGCAGCCTCGGACAGGGCCTCGATTGGTACTTC. It is translated as CASSLGQGLDWYF.

The rearrangement links TRBV9 to TRBJ1-2; TRBD1 might be the D (6 bases). V lost 0 bases to trimming and J lost 4 bases, with 13 bases between them. CDR3 length equals 15 residues. The germline gives CDR1 SGDLS, CDR2 YYNGEE. CDR3 nucleotide sequence: TGTGCCAGCAGCGTAGAAAGGGGGACCCTCTATGGCTACACCTTC. Residues: CASSVERGTLYGYTF. The complete variable domain, with remaining parts taken from reference TRBV9 and TRBJ1-2, reads DSGVTQTPKHLITATGQRVTLRCSPRSGDLSVYWYQQSLDQGLQFLIQYYNGEERAKGNILERFSAQQFPDLHSELNLSSLELGDSALYFCASSVERGTLYGYTFGSGTRLTVV.

The V gene is TRBV12-3 or TRBV12-4, the J gene TRBJ1-1; D unresolved. The CDR3 spans 13 residues. Trimming stripped 3 bases from V and 0 bases from J, with 5 bases between. In DNA, the CDR3 is TGTGCCAGCAGTTTTAGTCTGAACACTGAAGCTTTCTTT. Residues: CASSFSLNTEAFF.

The chain employs TRBV7-2 and TRBJ2-1; 11 bases are a match to TRBD2. The CDR3 consists of 14 residues. From germline, CDR1 is SGHTA and CDR2 FQGNSA. After removal of 6 bases from V and 6 bases from J, the junction contained 4 bases not matched to a gene. The CDR3 DNA sequence: TGTGCCAGCAGTTGGACTAGCGGGTCCAATGAGCAGTTCTTC. It specifies CASSWTSGSNEQFF.

This clone was picked up one time. The V call is TRBV5-1, the J call TRBJ2-1; 8 bases are shared with TRBD2. V gave up 0 bases and J gave up 4 bases; unmatched junction bases: 3. Germline CDR1 SGHRS, CDR2 YFSETQ. This CDR3 contains 15 residues. The chain's CDR3 is CASSLAASGYNEQFF. CDR3 nucleotide sequence: TGCGCCAGCAGCTTGGCGGCTAGCGGGTACAATGAGCAGTTCTTC.